Each of the 23 T cell receptor beta chains below was sequenced from the same sample in a study of blood T cell repertoires in COVID-19. Generated by immunoSEQ multiplex PCR, the TCRdb table keeps only in-frame clones and is missing some. The sample has roughly 350,000 clones, approximately 89% seen once; the top ten hold more than 3%. Sequences were obtained from peripheral blood. The source is a woman younger than 30 who had recovered from COVID-19.

The chain links TRBV3-1 (or the pseudogene TRBV3-2) to TRBJ1-1; 11 bases align to TRBD1. The V and J ends lost 0 bases and 5 bases, in that order; junction bases with no gene match: 2. The CDR3 is 15 amino acids. The germline gives CDR1 LGHDT, CDR2 YNNKEL (reference sequence). The CDR3 loop is CASSQDGQGATEAFF. CDR3 DNA: TGTGCCAGCAGCCAAGATGGACAGGGGGCGACTGAAGCTTTCTTT.

The rearrangement uses TRBV28 and TRBJ2-3; 9 bases line up with TRBD2. The germline V gene has CDR1 MDHEN and CDR2 SYDVKM. The CDR3 sequence is 15 residues long. Trimming removed 3 bases from V and 2 bases from J; junction bases left unmatched: 3. DNA for the CDR3: TGTGCCAGCAGTTTGCTAGCGGGGACCACAGATACGCAGTATTTT. This encodes CASSLLAGTTDTQYF.

V usage is TRBV7-8 and J usage is TRBJ2-1; maybe TRBD2 (5 bases). The CDR3 is 15 amino acids. Germline V gene lookup returns CDR1 SGHVS and CDR2 FQNEAQ. Trimming took 5 bases from V and 10 from J, leaving 21 bases between them. CDR3 amino acids: CASSPSRTPGREQFF. CDR3 nucleotides: TGTGCCAGCAGCCCGAGCCGGACTCCCGGCCGGGAGCAGTTCTTC.

V usage is TRBV5-5 and J usage is TRBJ2-5, with 7 positions matching TRBD2. This CDR3 spans 16 amino acids. CDR1 and CDR2 from the germline V gene are SGHKS and YYEKEE (reference sequence). Trimming cost V 0 bases and J 4 bases; bases outside gene matches: 9. CDR3 in DNA: TGTGCCAGCAGCTTGGCCGGCGGGAGTGGGGGAGAGACCCAGTACTTC. It specifies CASSLAGGSGGETQYF.

The J gene is TRBJ2-5, the V gene TRBV27; 8 positions match TRBD1. CDR3 length: 14 amino acids. From germline, CDR1 is MNHEY and CDR2 SMNVEV (reference sequence). The J segment lost 5 bases and the V segment lost 4 bases, leaving 6 bases of the junction unmatched. The CDR3 DNA follows: TGTGCCAGCAGTTCCCCGACAGGGGTGGAGACCCAGTACTTC. It specifies CASSSPTGVETQYF.

The chain employs TRBV7-9 and TRBJ1-1; TRBD1 matches at 8 bases. The CDR3 spans 15 residues. The germline gives CDR1 SEHNR, CDR2 FQNEAQ (reference sequence). J gave up 1 base and V 7 bases, and 8 bases lay outside the gene matches. CDR3 DNA sequence: TGTGCCAGCATCCCTGGGACAGGCTCGAACACTGAAGCTTTCTTT. This encodes CASIPGTGSNTEAFF.

CDR3 residues: CASSQTSYEQYV. The CDR3 nucleotides read TGTGCCAGCAGTCAGACTAGCTACGAGCAGTACGTC. The chain is built from TRBV6-2 or TRBV6-3 and TRBJ2-7; TRBD2 is a possible D gene (6 bases). Germline V gene lookup returns CDR1 MNHEY and CDR2 SVGEGT. This CDR3 spans 12 amino acids. Trimming removed 5 bases from V and 3 bases from J, with 8 bases in between.

The genes are TRBV4-3 and TRBJ2-3, with TRBD2 matching over 8 bases. V was pared by 3 bases and J by 3 bases, with 11 bases of the junction left unmatched. The CDR3 is 17 amino acids. Per the germline V gene, CDR1 is LGHNA and CDR2 is YSLEER. The DNA of the CDR3 is TGCGCCAGCAGCCAGACCCTAAGCGGGAGTGTTACAGATACGCAGTATTTT. Translated, it gives CASSQTLSGSVTDTQYF.

The gene calls are TRBV6-5 and TRBJ2-1; the match to TRBD2 covers 8 bases. The CDR3 has 14 residues. CDR1 and CDR2 from the germline V gene are MNHEY and SVGAGI. Germline trimming cut 7 bases from V and 3 bases from J; bases unmatched to any gene: 5. CDR3 sequence (DNA): TGTGCCAGCAAGTTTAGCGGGGTCTACAATGAGCAGTTCTTC. Residues: CASKFSGVYNEQFF.

The chain couples TRBV1 to TRBJ2-3; the D segment call TRBD2 is taken from the table without a DNA check. TRBV1 is labeled a pseudogene. This CDR3 spans 22 amino acids. The CDR3 nucleotides are TGCACCAGCAGCCAGAAGTACCCCCCTCTATTCGGGAGGGCCGGTTTACCAGATACGCAGTATTTT. Translated, it gives CTSSQKYPPLFGRAGLPDTQYF.

The rearrangement links TRBV3-1 (or the pseudogene TRBV3-2) to TRBJ2-1, with 12 bases fitting TRBD2. Germline CDR1 reads LGHDT; CDR2 reads YNNKEL (reference sequence). This CDR3 has 15 amino acids. V lost 1 base and J lost 8; bases outside the gene matches: 3. The CDR3 sequence is CASSQASGRVYEQFF. DNA for the CDR3: TGTGCCAGCAGCCAAGCTAGCGGGAGGGTATATGAGCAGTTCTTC.

The V gene is TRBV14, the J gene TRBJ2-7, with 8 positions matching TRBD1. The V gene's germline CDR1 is SGHDN and CDR2 FVKESK. Trimming cost V 0 bases and J 3 bases; bases outside gene matches: 19. The CDR3 extends over 20 amino acids. The chain's CDR3 is CASSQDDRQGTSFSGYEQYV. CDR3 nucleotides: TGTGCCAGCAGCCAAGATGATCGACAGGGGACCTCCTTTAGCGGCTACGAGCAGTACGTC.

This chain uses TRBV3-1 (or the pseudogene TRBV3-2) with TRBJ1-1; D not certain. CDR1 and CDR2 from the germline V gene are LGHDT and YNNKEL (reference sequence). V was shortened by 0 bases and J by 4 bases, with 15 bases between the two germline ends. The CDR3 consists of 16 residues. The CDR3 region is CASSQDPGGGFTEAFF. The CDR3 DNA is TGTGCCAGCAGCCAAGATCCGGGAGGAGGGTTCACTGAAGCTTTCTTT.

This rearrangement joins TRBV12-3 or TRBV12-4 to TRBJ2-3, with D hard to call. The CDR3 runs to 11 residues. Trimming took off 3 bases at V and 6 bases at J, with 4 bases between the two ends. CDR3 bases: TGTGCCAGCAGTTTGGCCGATACGCAGTATTTT. This gives the protein CASSLADTQYF.

The V gene is TRBV5-4, the J gene TRBJ2-2; D perhaps matches TRBD1 (6 bases). The germline V gene encodes CDR1 SGHNT and CDR2 YYREEE (reference sequence). Between the trimmed V and J ends, which lost 5 bases and 2 bases, there was a span of 13 bases. The CDR3 length is 15 residues. The DNA for the CDR3 is TGTGCCAGCAGACAGGGCACTTTCAACACCGGGGAGCTGTTTTTT. This encodes CASRQGTFNTGELFF.

CDR3 bases: TGTGCCAGCAGCTTAGGAGTTACTGGTGACTCTGGAAACACCATATATTTT. Residues: CASSLGVTGDSGNTIYF. The J gene is TRBJ1-3, the V gene TRBV11-3; D is uncertain. V lost 1 base to trimming and J lost 0 bases, with 13 bases between them. CDR3 length: 17 amino acids. The germline V gene has CDR1 SGHNT and CDR2 YENEEA.

The chain has TRBV6-5 and TRBJ2-3, with 10 bases matching TRBD1. J gave up 14 bases and V 6 bases, and 14 bases lay outside the gene matches. Germline CDR1 is MNHEY and CDR2 is SVGAGI. The CDR3 covers 14 residues. The chain's CDR3 is CASRTRDRGPMWYF. CDR3 nucleotides: TGTGCCAGCAGAACCCGGGACAGGGGCCCTATGTGGTATTTT.

This clone appeared once. The genes are TRBV6-5 and TRBJ1-6; TRBD1 aligns across 8 bases. J lost 9 bases, V lost 4 bases, and 8 bases had no gene match. The CDR3 is 15 amino acids. The germline V gene encodes CDR1 MNHEY and CDR2 SVGAGI. The CDR3 DNA sequence: TGTGCCAGCAGTTCGCAACAGGGGGGCGGTTCACCCCTCCACTTT. Its protein product is CASSSQQGGGSPLHF.

This clone was seen only a few times. The chain links TRBV11-2 to TRBJ1-2, with unresolved D. Deletions cut 0 bases from V and 8 bases from J, with 16 bases between. Germline V CDR1 and CDR2: SGHAT, FQNNGV. The CDR3 contains 15 residues. DNA for the CDR3: TGTGCCAGCAGCTTAGATCTTACGGCGGAACGGGGCTACACCTTC. The encoded protein is CASSLDLTAERGYTF.

This CDR3 is CASSKGDLQGAGYGYTF. The CDR3 DNA sequence: TGTGCCAGCAGCAAAGGGGATTTACAGGGGGCAGGCTATGGCTACACCTTC. The chain combines TRBV21-1 with TRBJ1-2; the table's TRBD1 call for D was not verified on the DNA. TRBV21-1 is flagged as a pseudogene. This CDR3 comprises 17 residues.

V and J are TRBV7-2 and TRBJ2-1, with TRBD2 matching over 7 bases. This CDR3 contains 15 residues. CDR1 is SGHTA, CDR2 FQGNSA, per germline. The junction had 6 bases not matched to a gene; V was cut back by 2 bases and J by 5 bases. CDR3 sequence (DNA): TGTGCCAGCAGCTTACGGGGACTAACTAACAATGAGCAGTTCTTC. It encodes CASSLRGLTNNEQFF.

DNA of the CDR3: TGTGCCAGCAGCTTTGGTCGTTTGAGAGAGGATGAGCAGTTCTTC. Amino acid sequence: CASSFGRLREDEQFF. The chain links TRBV11-2 to TRBJ2-1, with unresolved D. V lost 3 bases, J lost 8 bases, and 17 bases lay in between. Germline values: CDR1 SGHAT, CDR2 FQNNGV. This CDR3 comprises 15 residues.

The V gene is TRBV6-2 or TRBV6-3, the J gene TRBJ2-7, with D unresolved. Trimming removed 5 bases from V and 2 bases from J, with 7 bases in between. This CDR3 contains 12 residues. CDR1 is MNHEY and CDR2 is SVGEGT in the germline V gene. Here the CDR3 DNA reads TGTGCCAGCAGTCGACACCCCTACGAGCAGTACGTC. Translating gives CASSRHPYEQYV.